One sample yielded the 5 T cell receptor beta chains listed below, sequenced in a study of blood T cell repertoires in COVID-19. Profiled with immunoSEQ multiplex PCR; TCRdb holds only in-frame clones, not every one. Of a few hundred thousand clones detected, around 90% appear once; the ten largest clones hold 1% to 1.5%. The specimen sequenced was PBMCs or T cells enriched from blood (not recorded which). The receptors shown here come from a human donor in a cohort exposed to, infected with or recovered from COVID-19 (not recorded which). The donor label of this sample is uncertain.

The rearrangement uses TRBV6-2 or TRBV6-3 and TRBJ1-3, with D possibly TRBD1 on 5 matching bases. CDR3 size: 17 residues. Germline V gene sequence: CDR1 MNHEY, CDR2 SVGEGT. With 0 bases removed from V and 4 bases from J, the gap between germline ends came to 16 bases. The CDR3 sequence is CASSYSSAGGAGNTIYF. CDR3 DNA: TGTGCCAGCAGTTACTCGTCGGCAGGAGGGGCCGGAAACACCATATATTTT.

The chain is built from TRBV19 and TRBJ1-2; 8 bases line up with TRBD1. J gave up 5 bases and V 5 bases, and 10 bases lay outside the gene matches. CDR1 LNHDA and CDR2 SQIVND come from the germline V gene (reference sequence). The CDR3 length is 15 residues. The DNA of the CDR3 is TGTGCCAGTAGTGTCGACAGGGGCCGGGGATATGGCTACACCTTC. Its protein is CASSVDRGRGYGYTF.

This chain links TRBV27 with TRBJ1-1, with 7 nucleotides matching TRBD1. V was clipped by 5 bases and J by 6 bases; unmatched bases: 3. Looked up from germline, CDR1 is MNHEY and CDR2 is SMNVEV (reference sequence). CDR3 length equals 12 residues. CDR3 sequence reads: CASSPGGAEAFF. The CDR3 nucleotides are TGTGCCAGCAGTCCAGGGGGAGCTGAAGCTTTCTTT.

The V call is TRBV5-6, the J call TRBJ1-3; TRBD1 matches at 7 bases. Trimming cost V 3 bases and J 3 bases; bases outside gene matches: 9. From germline, CDR1 is SGHDT and CDR2 YYEEEE. The CDR3 has 16 amino acids. CDR3 sequence (DNA): TGTGCCAGCAGCTACTTCAGGGGGGCAGATGGAAACACCATATATTTT. Translated, it gives CASSYFRGADGNTIYF.

This rearrangement joins TRBV2 to TRBJ1-3; D gene ambiguous. The CDR3 sequence is 14 residues long. Germline CDR1 SNHLY, CDR2 FYNNEI. With 7 bases removed from V and 4 bases from J, the gap between germline ends came to 14 bases. The CDR3 nucleotides read TGTGCCAGCATGCGGGGTTCTTCCGGAAACACCATATATTTT. Its translation: CASMRGSSGNTIYF.